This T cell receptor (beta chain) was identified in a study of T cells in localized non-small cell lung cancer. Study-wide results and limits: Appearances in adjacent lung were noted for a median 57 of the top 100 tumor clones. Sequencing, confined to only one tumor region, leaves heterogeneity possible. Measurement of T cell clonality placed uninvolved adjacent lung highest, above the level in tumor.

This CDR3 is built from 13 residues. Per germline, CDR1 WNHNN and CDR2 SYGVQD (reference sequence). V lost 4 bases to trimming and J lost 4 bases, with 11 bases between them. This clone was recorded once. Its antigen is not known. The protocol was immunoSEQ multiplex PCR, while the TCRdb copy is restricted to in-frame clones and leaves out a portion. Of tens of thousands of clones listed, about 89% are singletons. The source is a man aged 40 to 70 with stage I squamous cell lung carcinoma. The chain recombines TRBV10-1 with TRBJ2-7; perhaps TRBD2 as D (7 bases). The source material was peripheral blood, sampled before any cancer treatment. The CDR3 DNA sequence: TGCGCCAGCAGTGCCGCGGGGGCGTACGAGCAGTACTTC. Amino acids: CASSAAGAYEQYF.